The 17 T cell receptor beta chains below were found in one sample sequenced in a study of vaccination effects on CD4 cells after COVID-19. Their recognized antigens are unknown. With the ViraFEST assay, the study expanded antigen-specific CD4+ T cells using viral peptide pools, then sequenced them. At the end of about ten days of culture, CD4+ T cells were isolated. Nucleocapsid antibody tests were negative, and the vaccine recipients had no prior SARS-CoV-2 infection. Clones were sequenced by immunoSEQ multiplex PCR, and TCRdb holds only the in-frame ones, with some missing. The sample lists more than 30,000 clones, 60% to 80% occurring once. Sample: CD4+ T cells from PBMCs cultured with HCoV-OC43 spike peptides, taken before COVID-19 vaccination. The subset: HCoV-OC43 spike overlapping peptide pool stimulation. The receptors shown here come from a human donor who received a COVID-19 vaccine.

The chain carries TRBV4-1 and TRBJ2-3; the D is unclear. This CDR3 contains 13 residues. The V gene lost 4 bases and the J gene lost 4 bases, with 9 bases spanning the gap. Germline CDR1 and CDR2: MGHRA and YSYEKL. In DNA, the CDR3 is TGCGCCAGCAGCCCCCAGGAGTCAGATACGCAGTATTTT. This sequence encodes CASSPQESDTQYF.

This clone came up a few times. The V call is TRBV5-4, the J call TRBJ2-2; D may be TRBD1 (6 bases). CDR1 is SGHNT and CDR2 is YYREEE in the germline V gene (reference sequence). Deletions cut 4 bases from V and 0 bases from J, with 13 bases between. This CDR3 spans 16 amino acids. Written as DNA, the CDR3 is TGTGCCAGCAGCCCGAGGACAGCCACGAACACCGGGGAGCTGTTTTTT. The encoded protein is CASSPRTATNTGELFF.

The chain carries TRBV5-6 and TRBJ1-1; a possible D gene is TRBD1 (6 bases). The CDR3 length is 16 residues. Trimming left V 3 bases short and J 6 bases short, with 21 bases between. CDR1 is SGHDT and CDR2 is YYEEEE in the germline V gene. The CDR3 protein is CASSSRAGAGVAEAFF. DNA for the CDR3: TGTGCCAGCAGCTCTAGGGCGGGGGCGGGAGTGGCTGAAGCTTTCTTT.

The rearrangement uses TRBV21-1 and TRBJ2-5; the DNA was not used to check the table's D call, TRBD1. TRBV21-1 counts as a pseudogene. The CDR3 has 13 residues. The DNA for the CDR3 is TGTGCCAGCAGGCGACAGGGGGTAGAGACCCAGTACTTC. Its protein is CASRRQGVETQYF.

The V and J genes are TRBV24-1 and TRBJ2-7; D is unresolved. The CDR3 totals 16 residues. CDR1 and CDR2 from the germline V gene are KGHDR and SFDVKD. V gave up 4 bases and J gave up 1 base, with 16 bases separating them. The CDR3 DNA is TGTGCCACCAGTGACTCGGACGAGAACTGGTCCTACGAGCAGTACTTC. Amino acid sequence: CATSDSDENWSYEQYF.

V gene TRBV7-9 combines with J gene TRBJ2-2, with TRBD1 identical over 8 bases. The germline V gene has CDR1 SEHNR and CDR2 FQNEAQ (reference sequence). This CDR3 comprises 15 residues. The V segment lost 4 bases and the J segment 5 bases; nucleotides outside the gene matches: 6. CDR3 DNA sequence: TGTGCCAGCAGCTCCTGGACAGGGAGGACCGGGGAGCTGTTTTTT. This gives the protein CASSSWTGRTGELFF. The entire variable domain, with the rest obtained from reference TRBV7-9 and TRBJ2-2, is as follows: DTGVSQNPRHKITKRGQNVTFRCDPISEHNRLYWYRQTLGQGPEFLTYFQNEAQLEKSRLLSDRFSAERPKGSFSTLEIQRTEQGDSAMYLCASSSWTGRTGELFFGEGSRLTVL.

The chain couples TRBV2 to TRBJ1-1; 8 bases line up with TRBD1. The germline V gene has CDR1 SNHLY and CDR2 FYNNEI. The V gene end was trimmed by 2 bases and the J gene end by 5 bases; junction bases not matched to a gene: 7. The CDR3 totals 15 residues. Here the CDR3 reads CASSESWTGKTEAFF. Written as DNA, the CDR3 is TGTGCCAGCAGTGAATCGTGGACAGGGAAAACTGAAGCTTTCTTT.

J is TRBJ1-4 and V is TRBV5-1; D is ambiguous. Germline CDR1 is SGHRS and CDR2 is YFSETQ. The CDR3 is made up of 13 amino acids. V shed 7 bases and J shed 1 base, with 8 bases lying between them. The CDR3 DNA is TGCGCCAGCGGGTCGGAAACTAATGAAAAACTGTTTTTT. Protein product: CASGSETNEKLFF.

The V gene is TRBV7-9, the J gene TRBJ1-6, with D unclear. V was shortened by 5 bases and J by 4 bases, with 21 bases between the two germline ends. The CDR3 spans 18 residues. The V gene's germline CDR1 is SEHNR and CDR2 FQNEAQ (reference sequence). CDR3 sequence (DNA): TGTGCCAGCAGCCTGACCCCAGCTTCCCCTATTTATAATTCACCCCTCCACTTT. It specifies CASSLTPASPIYNSPLHF.

The chain has TRBV5-1 and TRBJ1-1, with D unclear. V lost 8 bases and J lost 0, with 14 bases in between. CDR1 and CDR2 from the germline V gene are SGHRS and YFSETQ. This CDR3 comprises 14 residues. The CDR3 bases are TGCGCCAGTTTTAACCCCACCCTGAACACTGAAGCTTTCTTT. This translates into CASFNPTLNTEAFF. Together with reference TRBV5-1 and TRBJ1-1, the CDR3 gives the full variable domain: KAGVTQTPRYLIKTRGQQVTLSCSPISGHRSVSWYQQTPGQGLQFLFEYFSETQRNKGNFPGRFSGRQFSNSRSEMNVSTLELGDSALYLCASFNPTLNTEAFFGQGTRLTVV.

J is TRBJ1-2 and V is TRBV5-1, with a possible D match to TRBD1 (5 bases). The CDR3 extends over 14 amino acids. The V gene's germline CDR1 is SGHRS and CDR2 YFSETQ. Trimming removed 2 bases at V and 0 bases at J, with 8 bases between. This CDR3 reads CASSLGTANYGYTF. The CDR3 bases are TGCGCCAGCAGCTTAGGGACCGCTAACTATGGCTACACCTTC.

The chain uses TRBV6-5 and TRBJ1-5; D gene uncertain. The V end lost 0 bases, the J end lost 5 bases, and 11 bases lay between the germline ends. Per the germline V gene, CDR1 is MNHEY and CDR2 is SVGAGI. The CDR3 covers 15 residues. CDR3: CASSYSGNGDQPQHF. The CDR3, as DNA: TGTGCCAGCAGTTACTCGGGGAATGGAGATCAGCCCCAGCATTTT.

The rearrangement joins TRBV6-6 to TRBJ1-2; D is ambiguous. Germline V gives CDR1 MNHNY, CDR2 SVGAGI (reference sequence). CDR3 length: 11 amino acids. V lost 0 bases and J 7 bases, leaving 3 bases between the germline ends. This CDR3 is CASSYSSGYTF. The CDR3 DNA follows: TGTGCCAGCAGTTACTCGTCTGGCTACACCTTC.

This clone came up a few times. This rearrangement joins TRBV27 to TRBJ1-2; D is unclear. The germline V and J ends were trimmed by 6 bases and 4 bases, with 15 bases remaining between them. The CDR3 is 14 amino acids. The germline gives CDR1 MNHEY, CDR2 SMNVEV (reference sequence). As DNA, the CDR3 is TGTGCCAGCAGCCCCGAGTGGTCGGGCTATGGCTACACCTTC. Its protein is CASSPEWSGYGYTF.

This clone was seen more than once but under ten times. The gene calls are TRBV4-2 and TRBJ2-7, with D possibly matching TRBD2 (6 bases). CDR1 and CDR2 (germline): LGHNA, YNFKEQ. This CDR3 contains 16 residues. V shed 1 base and J shed 0 bases, with 13 bases lying between them. The CDR3 loop reads CASSQGGTYDSYEQYF. CDR3 DNA: TGTGCCAGCAGCCAAGGGGGGACTTACGACTCCTACGAGCAGTACTTC.

This clone came up once. The chain links TRBV10-3 to TRBJ2-3, with D possibly TRBD2 on 6 matching bases. V lost 10 bases, J lost 4 bases, and 12 bases lay in between. CDR3 length: 12 residues. Germline V gene lookup returns CDR1 ENHRY and CDR2 SYGVKD. The CDR3 DNA is TGTGCCAGCGGGACGGGAGCAGATACGCAGTATTTT. The encoded protein is CASGTGADTQYF.

V is TRBV29-1 and J is TRBJ2-5; the D gene could be TRBD1 or TRBD2 (5 bases each). The CDR3 is made up of 17 amino acids. Deletions cut 7 bases from V and 4 bases from J, with 28 bases between. Germline CDR1 is SQVTM and CDR2 is ANQGSEA. CDR3 nucleotide sequence: TGCAGCGGTGCAATTATTACCGGGACCCAGCTTCGAGAGACCCAGTACTTC. Translation gives CSGAIITGTQLRETQYF.